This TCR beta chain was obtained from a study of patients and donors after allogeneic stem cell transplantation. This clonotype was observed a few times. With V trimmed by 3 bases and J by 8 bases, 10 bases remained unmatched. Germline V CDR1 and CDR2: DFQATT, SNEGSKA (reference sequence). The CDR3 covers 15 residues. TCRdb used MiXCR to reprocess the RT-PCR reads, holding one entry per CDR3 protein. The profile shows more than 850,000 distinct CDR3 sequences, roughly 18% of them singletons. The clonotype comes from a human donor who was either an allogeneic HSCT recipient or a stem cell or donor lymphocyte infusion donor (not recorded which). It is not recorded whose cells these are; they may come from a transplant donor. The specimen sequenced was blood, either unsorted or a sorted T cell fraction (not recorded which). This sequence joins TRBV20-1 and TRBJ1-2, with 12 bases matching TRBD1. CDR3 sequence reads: CSARGAGTGGRGYTF. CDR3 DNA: TGCAGTGCTAGGGGCGCCGGGACAGGGGGCCGCGGCTACACCTTC.